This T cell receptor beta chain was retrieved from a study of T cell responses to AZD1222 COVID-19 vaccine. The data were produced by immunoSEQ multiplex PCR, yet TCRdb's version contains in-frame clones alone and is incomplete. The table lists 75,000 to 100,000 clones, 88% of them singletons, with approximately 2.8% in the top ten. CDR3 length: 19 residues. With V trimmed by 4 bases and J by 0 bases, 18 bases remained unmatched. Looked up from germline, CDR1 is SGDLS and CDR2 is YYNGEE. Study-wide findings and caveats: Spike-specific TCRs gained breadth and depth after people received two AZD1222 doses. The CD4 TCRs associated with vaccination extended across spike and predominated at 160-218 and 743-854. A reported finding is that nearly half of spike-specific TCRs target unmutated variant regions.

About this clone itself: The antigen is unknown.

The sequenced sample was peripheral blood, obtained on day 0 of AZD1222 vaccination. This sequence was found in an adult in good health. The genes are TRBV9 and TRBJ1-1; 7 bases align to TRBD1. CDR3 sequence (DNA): TGTGCCAGCAGCTCCGAAACGCCGGGACAGCCGCTTATGAACACTGAAGCTTTCTTT. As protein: CASSSETPGQPLMNTEAFF.